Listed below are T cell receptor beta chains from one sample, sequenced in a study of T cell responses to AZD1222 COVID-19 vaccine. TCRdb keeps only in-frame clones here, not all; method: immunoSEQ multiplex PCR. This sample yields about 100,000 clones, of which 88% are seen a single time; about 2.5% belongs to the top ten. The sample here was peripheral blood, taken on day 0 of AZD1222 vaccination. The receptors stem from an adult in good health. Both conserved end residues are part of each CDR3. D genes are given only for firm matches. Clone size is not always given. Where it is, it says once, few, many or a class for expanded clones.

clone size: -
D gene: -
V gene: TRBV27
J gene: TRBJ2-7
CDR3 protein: CASSLIPPYEQYF
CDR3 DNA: TGTGCCAGCAGTTTAATCCCTCCCTACGAGCAGTACTTC

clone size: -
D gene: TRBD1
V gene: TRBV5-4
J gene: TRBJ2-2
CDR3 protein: CASSLDRGRNGELFF
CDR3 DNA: TGTGCCAGCAGCTTGGACAGGGGGCGCAACGGGGAGCTGTTTTTT

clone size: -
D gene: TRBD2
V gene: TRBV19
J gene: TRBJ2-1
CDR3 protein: CASSPDRGAGELSSYNEQFF
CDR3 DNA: TGTGCCAGTAGTCCCGACCGCGGGGCGGGAGAGCTGAGCTCCTACAATGAGCAGTTCTTC

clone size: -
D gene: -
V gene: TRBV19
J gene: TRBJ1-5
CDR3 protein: CASSIDSISNQPQHF
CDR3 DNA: TGTGCCAGTAGTATAGACTCAATCAGCAATCAGCCCCAGCATTTT

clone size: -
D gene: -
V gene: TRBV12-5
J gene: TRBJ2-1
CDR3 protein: CASGRNIGEQFF
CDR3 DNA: TGTGCTAGTGGTAGGAATATCGGTGAGCAGTTCTTC

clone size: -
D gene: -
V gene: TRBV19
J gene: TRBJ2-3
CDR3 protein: CASTRTSTDTQYF
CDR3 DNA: TGTGCCAGTACCAGAACTAGCACAGATACGCAGTATTTT

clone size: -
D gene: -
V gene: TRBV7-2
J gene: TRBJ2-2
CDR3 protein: CASSMDPVRELFF
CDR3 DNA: TGTGCCAGCAGCATGGACCCGGTCAGGGAGCTGTTTTTT

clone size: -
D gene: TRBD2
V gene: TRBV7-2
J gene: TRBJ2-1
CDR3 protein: CASSWGLAGSSYNEQFF
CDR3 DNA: TGTGCCAGCAGCTGGGGACTAGCGGGGAGCTCCTACAATGAGCAGTTCTTC

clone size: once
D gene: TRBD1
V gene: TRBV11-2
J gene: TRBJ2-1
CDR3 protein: CASSRDRGAYNEQFF
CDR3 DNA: TGTGCCAGCAGCCGTGACAGGGGAGCCTACAATGAGCAGTTCTTC

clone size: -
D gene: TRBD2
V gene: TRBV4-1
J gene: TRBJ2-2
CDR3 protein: CASSQGGLAGNLLNTGELFF
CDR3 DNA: TGCGCCAGCAGCCAAGGAGGACTAGCGGGTAATCTATTGAACACCGGGGAGCTGTTTTTT

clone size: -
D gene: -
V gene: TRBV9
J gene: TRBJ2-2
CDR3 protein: CASSVRGDPNTGELFF
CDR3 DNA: TGTGCCAGCAGCGTAAGGGGGGACCCGAACACCGGGGAGCTGTTTTTT

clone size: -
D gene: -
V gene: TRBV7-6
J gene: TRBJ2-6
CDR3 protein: CASIGRQGEDSGANVLTF
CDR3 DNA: TGTGCCAGCATCGGCCGGCAGGGGGAGGACTCTGGGGCCAACGTCCTGACTTTC

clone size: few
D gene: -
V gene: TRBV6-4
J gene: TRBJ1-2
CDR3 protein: CASTLLPGDNGYTF
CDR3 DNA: TGTGCCAGCACACTTCTACCAGGGGATAATGGCTACACCTTC

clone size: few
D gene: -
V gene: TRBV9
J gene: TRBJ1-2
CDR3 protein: CASSVVAGSNGYTF
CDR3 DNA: TGTGCCAGCAGCGTAGTGGCAGGGAGCAATGGCTACACCTTC

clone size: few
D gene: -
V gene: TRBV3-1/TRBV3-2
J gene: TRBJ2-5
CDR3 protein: CASSPERRQETQYF
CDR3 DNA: TGTGCCAGCAGCCCGGAGCGACGGCAAGAGACCCAGTACTTC

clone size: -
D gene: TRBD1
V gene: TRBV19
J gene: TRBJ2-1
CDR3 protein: CASSSVTGDNEQFF
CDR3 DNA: TGTGCCAGTAGTAGCGTTACAGGGGACAATGAGCAGTTCTTC

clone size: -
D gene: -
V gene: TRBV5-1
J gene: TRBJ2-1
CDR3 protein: CASSLGQEHNEQFF
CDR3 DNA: TGCGCCAGCAGCTTGGGGCAGGAGCACAATGAGCAGTTCTTC

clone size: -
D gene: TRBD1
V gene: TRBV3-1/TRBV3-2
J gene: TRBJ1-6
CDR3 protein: CASSLDSGTGNSPLHF
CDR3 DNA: TGTGCCAGCAGCCTCGATTCTGGGACAGGGAATTCACCCCTCCACTTT

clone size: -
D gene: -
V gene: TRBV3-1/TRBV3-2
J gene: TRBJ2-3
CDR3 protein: CASSQVGGGTTDTQYF
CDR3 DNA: TGTGCCAGCAGCCAAGTGGGGGGCGGGACCACAGATACGCAGTATTTT

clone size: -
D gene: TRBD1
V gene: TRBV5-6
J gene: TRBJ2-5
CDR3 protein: CASSFLTGNKETQYF
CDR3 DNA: TGTGCCAGCAGCTTCTTGACAGGGAATAAAGAGACCCAGTACTTC

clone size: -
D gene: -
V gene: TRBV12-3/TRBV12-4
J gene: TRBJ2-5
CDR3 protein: CASSSPVKETQYF
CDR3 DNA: TGTGCCAGCAGTTCCCCGGTTAAAGAGACCCAGTACTTC

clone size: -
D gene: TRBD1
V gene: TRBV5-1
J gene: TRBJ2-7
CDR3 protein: CASSFQGAPDEQYF
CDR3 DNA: TGCGCCAGCAGCTTCCAGGGGGCGCCGGACGAGCAGTACTTC